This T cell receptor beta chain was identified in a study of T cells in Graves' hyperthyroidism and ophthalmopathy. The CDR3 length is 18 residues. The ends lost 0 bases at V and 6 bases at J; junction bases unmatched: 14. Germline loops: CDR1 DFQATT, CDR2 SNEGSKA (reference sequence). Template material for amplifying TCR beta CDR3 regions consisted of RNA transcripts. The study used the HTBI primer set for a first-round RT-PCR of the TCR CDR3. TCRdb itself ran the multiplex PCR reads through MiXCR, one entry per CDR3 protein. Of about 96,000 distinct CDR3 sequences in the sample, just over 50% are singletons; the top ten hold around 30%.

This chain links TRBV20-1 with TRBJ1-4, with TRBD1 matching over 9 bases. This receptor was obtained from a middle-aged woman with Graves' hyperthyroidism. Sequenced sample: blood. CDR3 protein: CSARDPLDRGELDEKLFF. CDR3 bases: TGCAGTGCTAGAGATCCCCTCGACAGGGGGGAGTTGGATGAAAAACTGTTTTTT.